These 18 T cell receptor beta chains were sequenced from one sample in a study of T cells expressing NK-cell markers (dated by TCRdb to 2018 to 2021). The method behind the library was 5' RACE. Sequencing was performed on an Illumina HiSeq 2000. After the reads were reprocessed by TCRdb, one entry was made per CDR3 protein sequence, with no DNA. The sample table gives over 13,000 distinct CDR3 sequences. The ten largest account for about 63% of the sample. Source material: blood T cells: a sorted CD56 or NKG2C T cell subset, CD4+ or CD8+ T cells, or bulk PBMC T cells (not recorded which). These receptors were collected from a man aged 18 to 69 in good health.

This rearrangement joins TRBV20-1 to TRBJ1-1; TCRdb calls TRBD1, which cannot be checked without DNA. This CDR3 has 13 residues. CDR1 and CDR2 (germline): DFQATT, SNEGSKA (reference sequence). CDR3 in amino acids: CSAPGQPNTEAFF.

The chain has TRBV5-1 and TRBJ2-1; TCRdb gives TRBD1 as the D gene, but with no DNA this cannot be confirmed. Germline CDR1 is SGHRS and CDR2 is YFSETQ. This CDR3 region has 15 residues. CDR3 residues: CASSLLQGAGNEQFF.

The chain recombines TRBV29-1 with TRBJ1-1; TCRdb selects TRBD1, and the lack of DNA leaves this call unchecked. The germline V gene encodes CDR1 SQVTM and CDR2 ANQGSEA. The CDR3 has 12 amino acids. This chain's CDR3 is CSVRSQGAEAFF.

The rearrangement uses TRBV5-1 and TRBJ1-1; no DNA is available, so the TRBD1 call from TCRdb remains unchecked. This CDR3 has 14 residues. Germline CDR1 reads SGHRS; CDR2 reads YFSETQ. This chain's CDR3 is CASSSGAANTEAFF.

V is TRBV11-2 and J is TRBJ2-5; TCRdb's D gene call, TRBD1, goes unchecked for lack of DNA. The CDR3 length is 14 residues. Germline CDR1 and CDR2: SGHAT and FQNNGV. This CDR3 reads CASSLGHRRETQYF.

This chain connects TRBV18 to TRBJ1-4; no DNA is available, so the TRBD1 call from TCRdb remains unchecked. CDR1 KGHSH and CDR2 LQKENI come from the germline V gene. CDR3 size: 14 residues. Here the CDR3 reads CASSHRDSNEKLFF.

The chain has TRBV12-3 or TRBV12-4 and TRBJ1-2; the TCRdb D gene call, TRBD1, has no DNA to confirm it. CDR3 length equals 13 residues. The CDR3 sequence is CASSRDRIYGYTF.

The chain recombines TRBV7-2 with TRBJ2-7; TCRdb proposes TRBD1, but this gene call is untestable without DNA. The germline V gene has CDR1 SGHTA and CDR2 FQGNSA. The CDR3 has 13 amino acids. The CDR3: CASSSREGYEQYF.

Here the CDR3 reads CAISAPGVDQPQHF. The rearrangement links TRBV10-3 to TRBJ1-5. The CDR3 totals 14 residues. The germline V gene encodes CDR1 ENHRY and CDR2 SYGVKD.

The chain couples TRBV7-8 to TRBJ2-2; TCRdb's D call of TRBD1 is untestable without DNA. This CDR3 is built from 15 residues. Germline lookup yields CDR1 SGHVS and CDR2 FQNEAQ. The CDR3 loop is CASSPRGVYTGELFF.

V and J are TRBV20-1 and TRBJ1-1; the TCRdb D gene call, TRBD1, has no DNA to confirm it. Germline CDR1 and CDR2: DFQATT and SNEGSKA (reference sequence). The CDR3 is made up of 13 amino acids. CDR3 residues: CSARQGLNTEAFF.

The chain joins TRBV28 to TRBJ1-2; absent DNA, TCRdb's TRBD1 call cannot be checked. There are 12 residues in the CDR3. Germline-derived CDR1 and CDR2 are MDHEN and SYDVKM. The CDR3 sequence: CASSLRQDGYTF.

The rearrangement links TRBV27 to TRBJ1-2; TCRdb reports TRBD1, a call that lacks DNA to check it against. This CDR3 contains 15 residues. Per the germline V gene, CDR1 is MNHEY and CDR2 is SMNVEV (reference sequence). The chain's CDR3 is CASSLRQEPNYGYTF.

The chain combines TRBV6-2 or TRBV6-3 with TRBJ2-1; TCRdb proposes TRBD2, but this gene call is untestable without DNA. The CDR3 has 17 amino acids. Looked up from germline, CDR1 is MNHEY and CDR2 is SVGEGT. CDR3 region: CASSYSPPDGLYNEQFF.

The chain couples TRBV4-3 to TRBJ2-7; TCRdb names TRBD1, which stays unverified in the absence of DNA. Germline V gene lookup returns CDR1 LGHNA and CDR2 YSLEER. The CDR3 is made up of 17 amino acids. The CDR3 protein is CASSQERFGTGTYEQYF.

This chain connects TRBV20-1 to TRBJ2-7; without DNA, the TCRdb call of TRBD2 cannot be checked. The germline gives CDR1 DFQATT, CDR2 SNEGSKA (reference sequence). The CDR3 has 13 residues. The chain's CDR3 is CSARGTADYEQYF.

The V and J genes are TRBV7-9 and TRBJ2-1; as DNA is missing, the TRBD1 call by TCRdb cannot be tested. The V gene's germline CDR1 is SEHNR and CDR2 FQNEAQ (reference sequence). The CDR3 is made up of 16 amino acids. This CDR3 is CASSATDHRAFNEQFF. Based on the CDR3 plus reference TRBV7-9 and TRBJ2-1, the full variable domain is DTGVSQNPRHKITKRGQNVTFRCDPISEHNRLYWYRQTLGQGPEFLTYFQNEAQLEKSRLLSDRFSAERPKGSFSTLEIQRTEQGDSAMYLCASSATDHRAFNEQFFGPGTRLTVL.

The chain links TRBV5-6 to TRBJ2-2; TCRdb lists TRBD1, though no DNA is available to test this call. CDR3 length: 15 amino acids. CDR1 and CDR2 from the germline V gene are SGHDT and YYEEEE. CDR3: CASSLDLGGTGELFF.